Described below is a single T cell receptor beta chain sequence and its context. Antigen: not known. The same CDR3 arises from other DNA sequences in this sample as well. The CDR3 has 12 residues. The V gene lost 0 bases and the J gene lost 4 bases, with 5 bases spanning the gap. CDR1 and CDR2 from the germline V gene are SGHDT and YYEEEE. It was CD45RO-negative cells, positively selected for CCR7, that made up naive CD8 cells, with terminally differentiated effector memory CD45RA+ cells excluded. The source of the sample is a study of shared clonotypes between healthy human individuals. Clones were sequenced by immunoSEQ multiplex PCR, and TCRdb holds only the in-frame ones, with some missing. The top ten hold 1.5% to 2% of the sample, which has roughly 2.1 million clones, approximately 94% seen once. General study points: The genetic and exposure-history diversity represented was limited by few donors. It was the non-shared clonotypes that had lower generation probabilities than clonotypes shared by all four donors. Measured sharing among donors was expected to vary with sequencing depth.

Sample: naive CD8+ T cells from PBMCs. The chain joins TRBV5-6 to TRBJ2-7; D is ambiguous. The clonotype comes from a man younger than 35 in good health. Some clones in this sample may be carry-over from other donors' samples. CDR3 nucleotides: TGTGCCAGCAGCTTGGGGAAGTACGAGCAGTACTTC. Translation gives CASSLGKYEQYF.